This T cell receptor beta chain was captured by sequencing in a study of T cells in Graves' hyperthyroidism and ophthalmopathy. V lost 3 bases and J 3 bases, leaving 14 bases between the germline ends. Germline assignment: CDR1 SGHVS and CDR2 FQNEAQ. This CDR3 is 15 amino acids long. TCR beta CDR3 regions were amplified from RNA transcripts. The HTBI primer set served for first-round RT-PCR of the TCR CDR3. TCRdb used MiXCR to reprocess the multiplex PCR reads, holding one entry per CDR3 protein. This table has hundreds of thousands of distinct CDR3 sequences, roughly a sixth appearing once. This clonotype was observed at least ten times.

The chain uses TRBV7-8 and TRBJ1-2, with a possible D match to TRBD1 (6 bases). The sequenced material came from blood. This sequence was found in a woman in her forties or fifties with Graves' hyperthyroidism that later progressed to Graves' ophthalmopathy. The CDR3 DNA reads as TGTGCCAGCAGCTTCCGCCGGGACACTTACTATGGCTACACCTTC. Translation gives CASSFRRDTYYGYTF.